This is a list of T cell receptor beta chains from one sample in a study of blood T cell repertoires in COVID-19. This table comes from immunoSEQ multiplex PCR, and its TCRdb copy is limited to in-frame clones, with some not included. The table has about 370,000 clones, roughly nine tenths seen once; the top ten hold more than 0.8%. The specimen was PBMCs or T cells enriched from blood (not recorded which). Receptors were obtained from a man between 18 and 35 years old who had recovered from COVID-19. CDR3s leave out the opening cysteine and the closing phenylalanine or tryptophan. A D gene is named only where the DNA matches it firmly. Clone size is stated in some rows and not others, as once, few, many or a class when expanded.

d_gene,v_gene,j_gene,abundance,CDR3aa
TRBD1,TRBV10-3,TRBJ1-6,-,AISESGDRRDSPLH
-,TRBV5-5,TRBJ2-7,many,ASSLGWRNEQY
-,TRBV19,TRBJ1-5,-,AARGANNQPQH
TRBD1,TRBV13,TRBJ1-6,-,ASSLGRGRSYNSPLH
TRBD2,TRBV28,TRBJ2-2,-,ATHSGLGNTGELF
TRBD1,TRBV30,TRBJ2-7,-,AWGPGQGADEQY
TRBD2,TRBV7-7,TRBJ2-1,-,ASSLEASGSQEQF
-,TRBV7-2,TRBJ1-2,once,ASSPVGTGSANYGYT
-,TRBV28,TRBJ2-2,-,ASPDRSGELF
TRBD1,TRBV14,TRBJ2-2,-,ASSLNRGTGELF
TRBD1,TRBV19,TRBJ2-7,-,ASTPRTGIGPYEQY
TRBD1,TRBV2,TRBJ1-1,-,ASSDGRGLRNTEAF
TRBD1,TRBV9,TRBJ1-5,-,ASSVGLTGNQPQH
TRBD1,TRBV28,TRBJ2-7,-,ASSFTTGLSYEQY
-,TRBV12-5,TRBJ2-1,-,ASGGALAYNEQF
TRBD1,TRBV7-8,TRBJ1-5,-,ASSGPGTGGPQPQH
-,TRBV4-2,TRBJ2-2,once,ASSRGGAGDTGELF
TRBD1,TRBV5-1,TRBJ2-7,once,ASSLVTGVYEQY
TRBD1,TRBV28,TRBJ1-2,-,ASSSPRTGGAGYT
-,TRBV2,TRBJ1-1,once,ASSGRKGVNTEAF
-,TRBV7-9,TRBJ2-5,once,ASSHEEGTQY
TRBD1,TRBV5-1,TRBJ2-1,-,ASSSDRGLNGQF
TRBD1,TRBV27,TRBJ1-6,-,ASSGTGGWNSPLH
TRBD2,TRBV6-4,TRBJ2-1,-,ASSDGAGGYNEQF
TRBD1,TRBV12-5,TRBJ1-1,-,ASARTGGFGTEAF
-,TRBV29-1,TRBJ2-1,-,SVGPLQGFAYNEQF
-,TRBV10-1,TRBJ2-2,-,ASSERVGGDTGELF
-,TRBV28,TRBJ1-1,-,ASSDTAEAF
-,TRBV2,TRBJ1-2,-,ASSVSRYGGYT
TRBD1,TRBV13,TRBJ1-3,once,ASSLDRVGTIY
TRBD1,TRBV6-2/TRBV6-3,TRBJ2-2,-,ASSYSGDRVFTGELF
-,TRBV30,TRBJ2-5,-,AWSVRLEGTQY
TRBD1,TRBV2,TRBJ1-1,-,ASSYTGGAF
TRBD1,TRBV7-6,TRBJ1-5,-,ASSEQGLANQPQH
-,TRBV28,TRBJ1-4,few,ASSSAGANNEKLF
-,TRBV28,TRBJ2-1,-,ASRVEGPSYNEQF
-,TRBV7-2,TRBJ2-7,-,ASSPSYEQY
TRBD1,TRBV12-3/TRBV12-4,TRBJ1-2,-,ASTLIRGRGYT
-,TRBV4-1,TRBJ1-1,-,ASSQDLGVANTEAF
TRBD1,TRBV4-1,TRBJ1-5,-,ASSQADMGQGAQPQH
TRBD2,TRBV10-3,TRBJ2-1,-,AIRRSSGVSYNEQF
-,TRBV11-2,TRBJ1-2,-,ASSLDQAGFYGYT
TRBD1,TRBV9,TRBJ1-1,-,ASSVAGGIMNTEAF
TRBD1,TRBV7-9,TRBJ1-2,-,ASSLGQGADGYT
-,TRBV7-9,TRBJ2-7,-,ASSYGTSEQY
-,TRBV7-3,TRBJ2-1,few,ASSFMRGNEQF
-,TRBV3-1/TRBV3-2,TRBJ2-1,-,ASSQAGLTNEQF
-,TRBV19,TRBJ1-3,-,ASMKDGRNTIY
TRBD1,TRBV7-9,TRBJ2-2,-,ASSQFNDRVGTGELF
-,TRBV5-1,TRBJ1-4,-,ASSAGRGNEKLF
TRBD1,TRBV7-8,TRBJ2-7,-,ASSFRDRGFYEQY
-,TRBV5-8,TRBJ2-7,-,ASSLTGYEQY